Detailed here is one T cell receptor (beta chain). The antigen is unknown. Under 3 months in duration, the ophthalmopathy in affected donors had moderate-to-severe activity, CAS ≥3 and NOSPECS ≥4. This record belongs to a study of Graves' ophthalmopathy and Graves' hyperthyroidism. Whole-study results and caveats: With around 69% sensitivity and approximately 72% specificity, the model predicted ophthalmopathy progression. Blood contained most expanded thyroid clonotypes exceeding 0.001 frequency.

The TCR beta CDR3 regions underwent amplification from RNA transcripts. In the first round, RT-PCR was carried out with HTBI primers, and a multiplex PCR formed the second round. TCRdb re-called the multiplex PCR reads with MiXCR, one entry per CDR3 protein. Seen here are under 350,000 distinct CDR3 sequences, roughly 15% observed once, and the top ten hold about 12%. V lost 6 bases and J lost 6; bases outside the gene matches: 6. CDR3 size: 14 residues. This TCR was recovered from an adult man with Graves' ophthalmopathy. Source material: peripheral blood. The J gene is TRBJ1-5, the V gene TRBV12-3 or TRBV12-4; 9 bases match TRBD1. The CDR3 is CASRAGTGSQPQHF. For the CDR3, the DNA is TGTGCCAGCAGAGCCGGGACAGGGAGTCAGCCCCAGCATTTT.